The present T cell receptor (beta chain) was sequenced within a study of blood T cell repertoires in COVID-19. Study as a whole: Samples of COVID-19 (acute and convalescent) were obtained from the United States, Italy and Spain. From T cells, B-cell-depleted T cells, or PBMCs came the material, which was cDNA or gDNA.

The V gene's germline CDR1 is LGHNA and CDR2 YSLEER. The CDR3 spans 16 residues. Trimming cost V 1 base and J 3 bases; bases outside gene matches: 3. In the study's own analysis: The assay estimated nucleated cells by amplifying reference gene primers. Repertoires were generated with immunoSEQ multiplex PCR, while TCRdb's copy carries only in-frame clones and drops some. V and J calls and clone size are given by that table; D and trimming were obtained from the DNA. The sample yields roughly 40,000 clones, roughly 80% seen once. This sequence was found in a woman of 80 years or more with acute or convalescent COVID-19. V and J are TRBV4-3 and TRBJ2-2; 9 nucleotides agree with TRBD1. Material: peripheral blood. The CDR3 here is CASSQVTGGYTGELFF. The CDR3 bases are TGCGCCAGCAGCCAAGTTACAGGGGGCTACACCGGGGAGCTGTTTTTT.